This T cell receptor beta chain was retrieved from a study of blood T cell repertoires in COVID-19. For the study at large: From the United States, Italy and Spain came samples of acute and convalescent COVID-19. T cells, B-cell-depleted T cells, or PBMCs supplied cDNA or gDNA.

As originally analysed: Amplifying reference gene primers gave estimates of nucleated cell counts. Measured with immunoSEQ multiplex PCR; TCRdb has only the in-frame clones, and not every one. V and J calls and clone size come straight from that table; D and trimming were deduced from the DNA. This table holds roughly 140,000 clones, 84% found once. Germline V lookup: CDR1 LNHDA, CDR2 SQIVND (reference sequence). The CDR3 has 15 residues. Trimming cost V 11 bases and J 6 bases; bases outside gene matches: 13. This sequence was found in a man in his 60s with active or convalescent COVID-19. This chain links TRBV19 with TRBJ1-1; 12 positions match TRBD1. Sequenced sample: peripheral blood. CDR3 amino acids: CASLPGQGAGAEAFF. The DNA of the CDR3 is TGTGCCTCGCTCCCGGGACAGGGGGCGGGGGCTGAAGCTTTCTTT.